This T cell receptor beta chain was recorded in a study of T cells in women clearing cervical HPV infection (dated by TCRdb to 2017 to 2018). Regarding the study in general: The cases were about 27 women with histologically confirmed HPV16-related CIN3 or worse, and 2 of these cases were invasive cancers. Because only a few women had HLA typing data, the possibility that HLA type acted as a confounder could not be ruled out. Cases were matched to controls by age within five years and by the year the sample was collected. The controls were about two dozen women whose single incident HPV16 infection cleared within 12 months with no development of precancer or cancer. This exploratory proof-of-principle case-control study, nested within the Guanacaste HPV Natural History Study in Costa Rica, compared TCR repertoires among women with different cervical HPV16 outcomes. Cases had a median age of roughly 35 years compared with 38 for controls, and baseline characteristics showed no significant differences between the groups. Quality controls consisted of five blinded duplicates per group, for a total of around 60 samples made up of about 50 participants and some 10 replicates. Case blood was taken at the visit when the lesion was first identified, whereas control blood was taken when infection was no longer detected. In the parent cohort, around 9,900 women aged 18 or older were enrolled in Guanacaste, Costa Rica, during 1993 to 1994 and then followed for less than nine years. Among cases, blood sampling occurred a median of about 160 days after lesion detection, with an interquartile range of about 80 to 210 days.

The study at large found these results: The cross-sectional design could not show whether the associations came before the infection or were a result of it, and neither effector/memory subsets nor HPV-specific T cells were isolated. T-cell numbers per sample were unknown, so richness differences could reflect varying T-cell content rather than repertoire biology. Cases had lower TRBV6-7 relative abundance than controls (about 0.1% versus 0.15%; Bonferroni P = 0.0008). Random forest classifiers combining richness and V gene abundances distinguished cases from controls with an estimated AUC of roughly 0.81. CIN3+ cases had significantly higher TCR repertoire richness than controls across sequencing depths, but evenness did not differ between the groups.

In the case of this clone: Its binding antigen is unknown. The read is 3 residues too short to cover the CDR3 end, so that end is filled in from the germline J gene.

The CDR3 measures 14 amino acids from cysteine to phenylalanine. The DNA shown is the part of the CDR3 that was read: 33 bases, in frame from base 1. Based on the germline V gene, the CDR1 and CDR2 sequences are SGHVS and FNYEAQ. Every participant had a single incident cervical HPV16 infection, and women with prevalent HPV16 infections were excluded. Cervical HPV DNA was detected by MY09/MY11 PCR, and genotyping was performed by dot-blot hybridization. Fifteen mL of heparinized blood were centrifuged, and the buffy coat was aliquoted, frozen at -30°C, then stored at -80°C. QIAGEN kits were used to extract genomic DNA from the buffy coat specimens. Using the immunoSEQ assay, multiplex PCR amplified TCR beta CDR3 regions from an average of 1200 ng of genomic DNA per sample. The assay corrected primer bias using a complete synthetic TCR repertoire to establish an amplification baseline. Amplicons were sequenced on the Illumina platform. As for how the authors treated the data: Sequence errors were corrected by clustering with frequency ratios and a modified nearest-neighbor algorithm, and the sequences were then analyzed in the immunoSEQ Analyzer using IMGT gene definitions. At each rarefaction depth, TCR richness and evenness were averaged across 20 rarefaction repeats, and samples with fewer sequences than that depth were excluded. Relative abundances of V, D and J genes were compared between groups using Wilcoxon rank sum tests, with FDR correction applied. In the blinded duplicates, the intraclass correlation was roughly 96% for TCR richness and averaged 76.4% across 65 to 85 gene segments. Drawn from immuneACCESS, this table holds only the in-frame rearrangements with V and J called that TCRdb kept. Clones are partly lost; checked studies trace under half to an unresolved V gene and leave the rest unexplained. The V and J calls and the clone size are those of that table, but D and trimming were determined from the DNA. The sample table holds some 30,000 clones. Around 19% of the sample is taken by the ten largest.

The receptor chain draws on TRBV7-6 and TRBJ1-2, with the D gene uncertain. The specimen was blood buffy coat. This TCR was sampled from a woman between 18 and 75 years old with a cervical HPV16 infection that either progressed to CIN3+ or cleared (not recorded which). The CDR3 DNA, read in part, is TGTGCCAGCAGCTTAGTCGCGGGAGCTGAAGAC. This gives the protein CASSLVAGAED. The entire CDR3 sequence reads CASSLVAGAEDYTF.